The clone carrying this T cell receptor beta chain was observed a single time. What it binds is unknown. This sample is drawn from a study of T cells in Graves' hyperthyroidism and ophthalmopathy. Findings and limits, study-wide: Blood samples included most of the expanded thyroid clonotypes exceeding 0.001.

Participants, patients aged 18 to 65, had newly diagnosed hyperthyroidism with a duration under 2 months. About 10 ml of fresh peripheral blood supplied the PBMCs. TCR beta CDR3 regions were amplified from RNA. When the TCR CDR3 underwent first-round RT-PCR, the HTBI primer set was used. TCRdb re-called the multiplex PCR reads with MiXCR, one entry per CDR3 protein. The table lists under 250,000 distinct CDR3 sequences, 17% of them singletons, with approximately 50% in the top ten. The sample was blood. The receptor was derived from a man aged 50 to 59 with Graves' hyperthyroidism.

The CDR3 loop is CSVAWQGMEQYF. DNA of the CDR3: TGCAGCGTTGCCTGGCAGGGGATGGAGCAGTACTTC. This chain links TRBV29-1 with TRBJ2-7; D possibly corresponds to TRBD1 (6 bases). Germline lookup yields CDR1 SQVTM and CDR2 ANQGSEA. V was cut by 4 bases and J by 7 bases, with 14 bases left in between. CDR3 length equals 12 residues.